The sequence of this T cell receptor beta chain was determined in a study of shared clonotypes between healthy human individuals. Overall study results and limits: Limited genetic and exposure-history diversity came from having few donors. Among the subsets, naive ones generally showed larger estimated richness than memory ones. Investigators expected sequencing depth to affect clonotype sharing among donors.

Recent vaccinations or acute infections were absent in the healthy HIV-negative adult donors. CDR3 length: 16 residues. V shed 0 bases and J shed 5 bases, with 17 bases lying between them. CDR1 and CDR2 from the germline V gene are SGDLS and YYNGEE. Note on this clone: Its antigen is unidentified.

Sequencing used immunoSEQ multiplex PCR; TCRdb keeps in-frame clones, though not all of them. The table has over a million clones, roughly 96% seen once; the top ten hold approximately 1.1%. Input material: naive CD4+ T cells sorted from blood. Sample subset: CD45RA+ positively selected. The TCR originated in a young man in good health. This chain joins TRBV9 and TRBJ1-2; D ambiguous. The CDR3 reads CASSVEVGLLSYGYTF. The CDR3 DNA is TGTGCCAGCAGCGTAGAAGTCGGCCTACTAAGTTATGGCTACACCTTC.